The 8 T cell receptor beta chains below all came from one sample that was sequenced in a study of blood T cells in healthy people across ages. A second PCR of roughly 6 to 12 cycles used a sample-barcoded 5' primer and a J-beta primer mix. TCRdb fed the 5' RACE reads into MiXCR, producing one record per CDR3 protein. The data hold about 900,000 distinct CDR3 sequences, with 60% to 80% observed a single time. The specimen was blood. The receptors originated from a man aged 25 to 40 in good health.

The V call is TRBV6-2 or TRBV6-3, the J call TRBJ1-5; perhaps TRBD1 as D (5 bases). Trimming took off 1 base at V and 2 bases at J, with 33 bases between the two ends. The germline gives CDR1 MNHEY, CDR2 SVGEGT. This CDR3 region has 23 residues. The CDR3 DNA sequence: TGTGCCAGCAGTTACTTCCTTGTGGGGTGTTTCGGGGGAGAAACCGCTTGCAATCAGCCCCAGCATTTT. It encodes CASSYFLVGCFGGETACNQPQHF.

The chain carries TRBV20-1 and TRBJ2-7; D possibly corresponds to TRBD1 (6 bases). Per germline, CDR1 DFQATT and CDR2 SNEGSKA (reference sequence). This CDR3 is built from 17 residues. Trimming cost V 5 bases and J 7 bases, with 30 bases left between them. The CDR3 nucleotides read TGCAGTGCTGGGGTGGCAGGGGCGATCTCCTCTTACTGGGAGCAGTACTTC. This codes for CSAGVAGAISSYWEQYF.

In its sample, this clonotype was seen a few times. This chain uses TRBV4-3 with TRBJ2-1; tentative D call: TRBD2 (6 bases). CDR1 and CDR2 (germline): LGHNA, YSLEER. The CDR3 length is 16 residues. The ends were cut back, 0 bases at V and 8 bases at J, with 17 bases in the middle. The CDR3 loop is CASSQDWRGMFDEQFF. CDR3 nucleotides: TGCGCCAGCAGCCAAGATTGGCGGGGAATGTTCGATGAGCAGTTCTTC.

The V and J genes are TRBV7-2 and TRBJ2-3; the D gene is possibly TRBD1 (6 bases). Germline V gene sequence: CDR1 SGHTA, CDR2 FQGNSA. The CDR3 covers 18 residues. Trimming pared 3 bases from V and 0 bases from J, leaving 19 bases between. The CDR3 region has the DNA TGTGCCAGCAGCTTCCTACAGGGCGGAACCTCTAGCACAGATACGCAGTATTTT. This gives the protein CASSFLQGGTSSTDTQYF.

The J gene is TRBJ2-7, the V gene TRBV14; D is uncertain. The length of the CDR3 is 13 residues. Germline V gene sequence: CDR1 SGHDN, CDR2 FVKESK. V lost 2 bases and J lost 3, with 8 bases in between. The CDR3 DNA sequence: TGTGCCAGCAGCCAAAGTTGGGACTACGAGCAGTACTTC. It is translated as CASSQSWDYEQYF.

This sequence joins TRBV6-1 and TRBJ2-3; either TRBD1 or TRBD2 may supply D (5 bases each). The V and J ends lost 2 bases and 6 bases respectively, with 18 bases between them. Germline assignment: CDR1 MNHNS and CDR2 SASEGT. The CDR3 has 16 amino acids. The CDR3 sequence is CASSEHRDGPGDTQYF. The CDR3 DNA follows: TGTGCCAGCAGTGAACACCGGGACGGTCCTGGGGATACGCAGTATTTT.

Points on this clonotype: A much larger clone is a single base away; this may be a read error. This rearrangement joins TRBV7-2 to TRBJ2-4, with 10 bases that match TRBD2. The CDR3 sequence is 15 residues long. CDR1 SGHTA and CDR2 FQGNSA come from the germline V gene. V dropped 7 bases and J dropped 7; count of bases not matched to a gene: 10. CDR3 DNA sequence: TGTGCCAGCAACGGGCCTAGCGGGGGCTTGAACATTCAGTACTTC. Protein: CASNGPSGGLNIQYF.

The rearrangement links TRBV20-1 to TRBJ2-3; D may be TRBD2 (7 bases). The V end was cut by 6 bases, the J end by 1 base, with 17 bases between. Per the germline V gene, CDR1 is DFQATT and CDR2 is SNEGSKA (reference sequence). The CDR3 sequence is 15 residues long. The CDR3 DNA follows: TGCAGTGCCGGGGGGCAGCCTGGGGGCACAGATACGCAGTATTTT. Translation gives CSAGGQPGGTDTQYF.